What follows are 17 T cell receptor beta chains derived from one specimen sequenced in a study of blood T cells in healthy people across ages. Through a sample-barcoded 5' primer and a J-beta primer mix, a second PCR was run for 7 to 11 cycles. TCRdb reprocessed the 5' RACE reads with MiXCR, giving one entry per CDR3 protein. The data hold over a million distinct CDR3 sequences, with 59% observed a single time. The sample comprised blood. The receptors shown here come from a young man in good health.

This clonotype showed up just a few times. The V call is TRBV29-1, the J call TRBJ2-7; the match to TRBD1 covers 7 bases. Germline loops: CDR1 SQVTM, CDR2 ANQGSEA. The CDR3 length is 13 residues. Germline trimming cut 7 bases from V and 7 bases from J; bases unmatched to any gene: 13. The CDR3 DNA reads as TGCAGCGCAGCAGAGGGGGCCTCGGGGGAGCAGTACTTC. Translated, it gives CSAAEGASGEQYF.

The chain couples TRBV25-1 to TRBJ1-2, with 7 bases identical to TRBD1. The CDR3 covers 12 residues. The germline V gene encodes CDR1 MGHDK and CDR2 SYGVNS. J lost 8 bases, V lost 6 bases, and 6 bases had no gene match. This CDR3 reads CASRTGNRGYTF. CDR3 nucleotides: TGTGCCAGCAGGACAGGGAATCGAGGCTACACCTTC.

The chain's CDR3 is CASSLNQGSQPQHF. CDR3 DNA sequence: TGTGCCAGCAGCCTTAACCAGGGTAGTCAGCCCCAGCATTTT. The chain is built from TRBV6-1 and TRBJ1-5; tentatively, D is TRBD1 (5 bases). Trimming removed 6 bases at V and 6 bases at J, with 15 bases between. The CDR3 has 14 residues. Germline V lookup: CDR1 MNHNS, CDR2 SASEGT.

The rearrangement links TRBV6-6 to TRBJ1-2, with D maybe TRBD1 (6 bases). Germline-derived CDR1 and CDR2 are MNHNY and SVGAGI (reference sequence). V lost 6 bases and J 7 bases, leaving 15 bases between the germline ends. CDR3 length equals 13 residues. Here the CDR3 DNA reads TGTGCCAGCAGCCCACTCCCGGGGGCTGGCTACACCTTC. Protein sequence: CASSPLPGAGYTF.

The chain has TRBV7-6 and TRBJ2-3; D gene unclear. In germline, CDR1 is SGHVS, CDR2 FNYEAQ. This CDR3 spans 16 amino acids. V lost 5 bases and J 3 bases, leaving 18 bases between the germline ends. CDR3 protein: CASSPRAQMKTDTQYF. CDR3 bases: TGTGCCAGCAGCCCTCGGGCCCAGATGAAGACAGATACGCAGTATTTT.

This clonotype showed up just once. This rearrangement joins TRBV12-3 or TRBV12-4 to TRBJ2-5; TRBD1 is a possible D gene (6 bases). The CDR3 covers 16 residues. Trimming took 3 bases from V and 11 from J, leaving 25 bases between them. The CDR3, as DNA: TGTGCCAGCAGTTTCGATGCAAGGACAGCCAGCAATGAGCAGTACTTC. Translating it yields CASSFDARTASNEQYF.

The chain combines TRBV27 with TRBJ1-5, with D possibly matching TRBD1 (6 bases). This CDR3 region has 16 residues. V lost 6 bases and J lost 3, with 18 bases in between. From germline, CDR1 is MNHEY and CDR2 SMNVEV (reference sequence). The CDR3 protein is CASRTSGTINNQPQHF. CDR3 sequence (DNA): TGTGCCAGCAGAACATCCGGGACAATAAACAATCAGCCCCAGCATTTT.

The table lists this clonotype with a few counts. V gene TRBV10-2 combines with J gene TRBJ2-7; a weak D match, TRBD1 (6 bases). Trimming took off 4 bases at V and 3 bases at J, with 19 bases between the two ends. The CDR3 has 16 amino acids. The germline CDR1 and CDR2 sequences are WSHSY and SAAADI. The DNA for the CDR3 is TGCGCCAGCAGTGGGGGGCCTGGTATGATACTCTACGAGCAGTACTTC. This encodes CASSGGPGMILYEQYF.

In this sample, this clonotype turned up once. This chain links TRBV7-2 with TRBJ1-1; 7 nucleotides match TRBD1. Germline lookup yields CDR1 SGHTA and CDR2 FQGNSA. Trimming cost V 5 bases and J 5 bases; bases outside gene matches: 11. The CDR3 is made up of 15 amino acids. The CDR3 nucleotides read TGTGCCAGCAGCAAACGACAGGGTTTCGGAACTGAAGCTTTCTTT. Its protein product is CASSKRQGFGTEAFF.

This chain connects TRBV6-1 to TRBJ2-3; D may be TRBD1 or TRBD2 (5 bases each). There are 14 residues in the CDR3. V gave up 8 bases and J gave up 0 bases, with 12 bases separating them. The germline CDR1 and CDR2 sequences are MNHNS and SASEGT. CDR3: CASPSGASTDTQYF. The CDR3 region has the DNA TGTGCCAGCCCGTCCGGGGCTAGCACAGATACGCAGTATTTT.

This clonotype appeared a single time. The rearrangement uses TRBV12-3 or TRBV12-4 and TRBJ1-1; D gene uncertain. V was shortened by 7 bases and J by 0 bases, with 6 bases between the two germline ends. CDR3 length: 12 residues. The CDR3, as DNA: TGTGCCAGCATCTGGATGAACACTGAAGCTTTCTTT. It translates to CASIWMNTEAFF.

This clonotype was recorded once. One end of the junction is discordant with germline, which a read error may explain. V and J are TRBV7-8 and TRBJ2-1; unclear D gene. CDR1 is SGHVS and CDR2 is FQNEAQ in the germline V gene. The CDR3 length is 13 residues. CDR3 bases: TGTGCCGGCAGCCCGGACGTGTACAATGAGCAGTTCTTC. Translating gives CAGSPDVYNEQFF.

This clonotype was seen a single time. This chain uses TRBV20-1 with TRBJ2-1, with a weak D call TRBD2 (5 bases). The ends were cut back, 3 bases at V and 4 bases at J, with 16 bases in the middle. The CDR3 has 15 residues. The germline V gene has CDR1 DFQATT and CDR2 SNEGSKA (reference sequence). CDR3 residues: CSASLPGSRYNEQFF. The DNA for the CDR3 is TGCAGTGCTAGCCTACCTGGGAGCAGGTACAATGAGCAGTTCTTC.

There are a few counts of this clonotype. The junction departs from the called germline gene at one end, perhaps through a read error. The chain uses TRBV4-1 and TRBJ1-6, with D possibly TRBD1 on 5 matching bases. Germline V gene data show CDR1 as MGHRA and CDR2 as YSYEKL. The CDR3 has 14 amino acids. The CDR3 is CASSQLRDNSPLHF. As DNA, the CDR3 is TGTGCCAGCAGCCAACTGAGGGACAATTCACCCCTCCACTTT.

The chain is built from TRBV29-1 and TRBJ2-4; perhaps D is TRBD1 or TRBD2 (6 bases each). The CDR3 sequence is 13 residues long. Trimming removed 5 bases at V and 2 bases at J, with 10 bases between. CDR1 is SQVTM and CDR2 is ANQGSEA in the germline V gene. CDR3 sequence: CSVYRDSKNIQYF. The CDR3 DNA reads TGCAGCGTTTACAGGGACTCCAAAAACATTCAGTACTTC.

The rearrangement links TRBV4-3 to TRBJ1-2, with D possibly TRBD1 on 5 matching bases. The CDR3 consists of 14 residues. V dropped 0 bases and J dropped 4 bases, with 9 bases sitting between them. Germline V gene lookup returns CDR1 LGHNA and CDR2 YSLEER. CDR3 region: CASSQDWGPYGYTF. The CDR3 DNA sequence: TGCGCCAGCAGCCAAGATTGGGGACCCTATGGCTACACCTTC.

The genes are TRBV9 and TRBJ1-6; D unclear. Germline V lookup: CDR1 SGDLS, CDR2 YYNGEE. The CDR3 consists of 16 residues. V shed 1 base and J shed 2 bases, with 10 bases lying between them. CDR3 DNA sequence: TGTGCCAGCAGCGTATTCGAAGGCCCCTATAATTCACCCCTCCACTTT. It translates to CASSVFEGPYNSPLHF.